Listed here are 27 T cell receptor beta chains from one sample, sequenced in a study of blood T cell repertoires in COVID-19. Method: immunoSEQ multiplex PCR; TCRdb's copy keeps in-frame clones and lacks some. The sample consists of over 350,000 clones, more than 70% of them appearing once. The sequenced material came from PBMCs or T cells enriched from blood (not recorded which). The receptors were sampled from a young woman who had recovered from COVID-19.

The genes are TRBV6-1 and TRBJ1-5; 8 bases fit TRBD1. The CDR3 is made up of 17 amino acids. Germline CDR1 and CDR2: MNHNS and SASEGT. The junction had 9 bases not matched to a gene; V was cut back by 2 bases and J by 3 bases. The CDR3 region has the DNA TGTGCCAGCAGTGAATTGGCCGGGACAGGTGACAATCAGCCCCAGCATTTT. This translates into CASSELAGTGDNQPQHF.

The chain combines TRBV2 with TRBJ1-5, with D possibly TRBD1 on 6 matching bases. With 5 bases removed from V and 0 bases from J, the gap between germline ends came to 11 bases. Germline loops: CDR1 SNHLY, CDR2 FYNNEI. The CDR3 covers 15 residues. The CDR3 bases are TGTGCCAGCAGTTCGGACAGATATAGCAATCAGCCCCAGCATTTT. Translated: CASSSDRYSNQPQHF.

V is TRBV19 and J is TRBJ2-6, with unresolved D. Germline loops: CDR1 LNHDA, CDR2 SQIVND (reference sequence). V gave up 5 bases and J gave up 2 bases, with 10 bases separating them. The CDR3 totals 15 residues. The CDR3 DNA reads TGTGCCAGTAGTGTAACGAGAACTGGGGCCAACGTCCTGACTTTC. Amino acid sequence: CASSVTRTGANVLTF.

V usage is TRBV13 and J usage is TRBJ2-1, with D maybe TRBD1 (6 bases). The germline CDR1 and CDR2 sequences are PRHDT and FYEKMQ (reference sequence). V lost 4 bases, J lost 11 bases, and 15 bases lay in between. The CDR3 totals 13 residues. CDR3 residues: CASSSSTGEQQFF. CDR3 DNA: TGTGCCAGCAGCTCATCGACAGGTGAACAGCAGTTCTTC.

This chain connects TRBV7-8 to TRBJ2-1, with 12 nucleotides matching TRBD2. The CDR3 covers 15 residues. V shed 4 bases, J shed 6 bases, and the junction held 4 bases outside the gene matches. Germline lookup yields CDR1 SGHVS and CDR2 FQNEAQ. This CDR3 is CASSSTSGGINEQFF. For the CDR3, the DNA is TGTGCCAGCAGCTCGACTAGCGGGGGTATCAATGAGCAGTTCTTC.

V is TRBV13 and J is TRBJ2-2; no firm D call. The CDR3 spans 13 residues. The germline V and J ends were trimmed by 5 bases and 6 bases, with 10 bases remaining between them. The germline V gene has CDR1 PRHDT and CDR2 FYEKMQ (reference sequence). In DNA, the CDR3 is TGTGCCAGCAGCCCATTTGTAGCCGGGGAGCTGTTTTTT. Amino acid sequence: CASSPFVAGELFF.

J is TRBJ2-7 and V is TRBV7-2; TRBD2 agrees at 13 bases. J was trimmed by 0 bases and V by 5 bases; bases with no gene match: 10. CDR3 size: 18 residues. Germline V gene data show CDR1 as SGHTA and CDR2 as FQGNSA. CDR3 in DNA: TGTGCCAGCAGCCCCGGGACTAGCGGGGCTTTTAACTCCTACGAGCAGTACTTC. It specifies CASSPGTSGAFNSYEQYF.

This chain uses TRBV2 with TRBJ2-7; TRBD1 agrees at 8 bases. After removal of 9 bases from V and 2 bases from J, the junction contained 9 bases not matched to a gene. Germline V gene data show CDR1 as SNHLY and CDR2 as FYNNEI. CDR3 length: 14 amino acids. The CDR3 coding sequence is TGTGCCAGGTTTAACAGGGGGGCCCCCTACGAGCAGTACTTC. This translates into CARFNRGAPYEQYF. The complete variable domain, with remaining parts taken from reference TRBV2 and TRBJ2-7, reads EPEVTQTPSHQVTQMGQEVILRCVPISNHLYFYWYRQILGQKVEFLVSFYNNEISEKSEIFDDQFSVERPDGSNFTLKIRSTKLEDSAMYFCARFNRGAPYEQYFGPGTRLTVT.

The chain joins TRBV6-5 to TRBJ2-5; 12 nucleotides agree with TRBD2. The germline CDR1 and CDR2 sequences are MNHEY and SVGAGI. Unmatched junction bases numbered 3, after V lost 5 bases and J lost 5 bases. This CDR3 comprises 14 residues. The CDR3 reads CASSRTSGIETQYF. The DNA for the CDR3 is TGTGCCAGCAGTCGGACTAGCGGGATCGAGACCCAGTACTTC.

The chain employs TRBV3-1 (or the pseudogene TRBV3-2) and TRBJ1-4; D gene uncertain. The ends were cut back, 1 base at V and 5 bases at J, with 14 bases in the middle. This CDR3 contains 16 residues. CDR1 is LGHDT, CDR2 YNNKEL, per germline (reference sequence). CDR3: CASSQGAAGRNEKLFF. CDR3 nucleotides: TGTGCCAGCAGCCAAGGGGCTGCCGGGAGGAATGAAAAACTGTTTTTT.

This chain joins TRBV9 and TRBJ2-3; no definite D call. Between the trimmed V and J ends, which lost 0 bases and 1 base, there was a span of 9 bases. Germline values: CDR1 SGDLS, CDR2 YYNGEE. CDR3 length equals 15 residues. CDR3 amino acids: CASSVEAVRTDTQYF. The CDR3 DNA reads TGTGCCAGCAGCGTAGAGGCGGTCCGCACAGATACGCAGTATTTT.

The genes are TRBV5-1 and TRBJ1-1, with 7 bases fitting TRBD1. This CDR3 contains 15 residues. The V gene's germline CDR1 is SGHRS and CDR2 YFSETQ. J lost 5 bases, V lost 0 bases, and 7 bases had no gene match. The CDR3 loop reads CASSLGGGAGTEAFF. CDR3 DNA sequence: TGCGCCAGCAGCTTGGGAGGGGGCGCTGGGACTGAAGCTTTCTTT.

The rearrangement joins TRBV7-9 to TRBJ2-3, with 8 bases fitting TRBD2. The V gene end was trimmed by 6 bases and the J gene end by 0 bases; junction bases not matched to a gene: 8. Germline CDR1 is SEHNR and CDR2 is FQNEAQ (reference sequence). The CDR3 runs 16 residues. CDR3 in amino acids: CASSKAGGASTDTQYF. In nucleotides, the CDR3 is TGTGCCAGCAGTAAAGCCGGGGGGGCTAGCACAGATACGCAGTATTTT.

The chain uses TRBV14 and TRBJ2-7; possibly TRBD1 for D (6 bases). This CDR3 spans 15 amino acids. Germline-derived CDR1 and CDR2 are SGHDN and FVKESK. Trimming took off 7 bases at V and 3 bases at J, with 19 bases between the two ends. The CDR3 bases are TGTGCCAGCACCTACCCATCACAGGGAGTCTACGAGCAGTACTTC. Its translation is CASTYPSQGVYEQYF.

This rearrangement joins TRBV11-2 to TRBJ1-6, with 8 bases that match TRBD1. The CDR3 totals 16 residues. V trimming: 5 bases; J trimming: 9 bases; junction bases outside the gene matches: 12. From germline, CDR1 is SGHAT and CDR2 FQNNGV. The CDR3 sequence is CASSPKHRDRRSPLHF. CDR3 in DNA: TGTGCCAGCAGCCCGAAACATCGGGACAGGCGTTCACCCCTCCACTTT.

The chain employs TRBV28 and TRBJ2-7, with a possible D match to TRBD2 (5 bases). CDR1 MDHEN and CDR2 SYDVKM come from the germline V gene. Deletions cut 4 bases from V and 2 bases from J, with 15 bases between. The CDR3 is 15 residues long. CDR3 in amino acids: CASSWMGSAAYEQYF. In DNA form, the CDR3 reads TGTGCCAGCAGTTGGATGGGGAGCGCGGCCTACGAGCAGTACTTC.

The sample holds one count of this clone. CDR3 in amino acids: CASTAWGGTEAFF. Here the CDR3 DNA reads TGTGCCAGCACCGCGTGGGGGGGCACTGAAGCTTTCTTT. The chain combines TRBV6-5 with TRBJ1-1, with a tentative D call TRBD1 (5 bases). The CDR3 contains 13 residues. V gave up 7 bases and J gave up 4 bases, with 13 bases separating them. In germline, CDR1 is MNHEY, CDR2 SVGAGI.

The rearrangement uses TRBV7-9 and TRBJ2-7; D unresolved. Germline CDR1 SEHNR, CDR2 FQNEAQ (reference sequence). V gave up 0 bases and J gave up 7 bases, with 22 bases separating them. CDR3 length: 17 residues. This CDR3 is CASSLALAQRVLGEQYF. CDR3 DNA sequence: TGTGCCAGCAGCTTAGCTTTAGCCCAACGGGTCCTCGGAGAGCAGTACTTC.

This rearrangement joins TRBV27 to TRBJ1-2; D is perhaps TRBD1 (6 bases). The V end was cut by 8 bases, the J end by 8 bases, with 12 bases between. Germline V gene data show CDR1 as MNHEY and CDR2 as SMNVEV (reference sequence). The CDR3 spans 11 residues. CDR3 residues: CASSSGVGYTF. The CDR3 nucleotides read TGTGCCAGCTCCTCAGGGGTAGGCTACACCTTC.

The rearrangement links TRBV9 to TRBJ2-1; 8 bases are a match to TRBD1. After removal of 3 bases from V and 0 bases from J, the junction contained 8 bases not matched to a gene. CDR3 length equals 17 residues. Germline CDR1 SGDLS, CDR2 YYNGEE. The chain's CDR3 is CASSADRGLSSYNEQFF. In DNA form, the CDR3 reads TGTGCCAGCAGCGCAGACAGGGGTTTGAGCTCCTACAATGAGCAGTTCTTC.

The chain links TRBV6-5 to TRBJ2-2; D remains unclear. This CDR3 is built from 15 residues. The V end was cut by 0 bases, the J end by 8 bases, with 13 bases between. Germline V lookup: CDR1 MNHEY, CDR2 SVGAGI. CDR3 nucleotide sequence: TGTGCCAGCAGTTACTCGACGGTGGGCGTGGGGGAGCTGTTTTTT. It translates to CASSYSTVGVGELFF.

The DNA of the CDR3 is TGTGCCAGCAGCTGGGGGGACAGGGGCCAAGAGACCCAGTACTTC. Amino acids: CASSWGDRGQETQYF. The rearrangement joins TRBV7-9 to TRBJ2-5; 10 nucleotides agree with TRBD1. This CDR3 is 15 amino acids long. V lost 4 bases to trimming and J lost 1 base; unmatched junction nucleotides: 3. In germline, CDR1 is SEHNR, CDR2 FQNEAQ (reference sequence).

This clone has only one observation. Here the CDR3 reads CASSVGVSGSPLHF. The CDR3, as DNA: TGTGCCAGCAGCGTAGGCGTCTCGGGGTCACCCCTCCACTTT. This chain joins TRBV9 and TRBJ1-6; D gene unclear. The CDR3 contains 14 residues. CDR1 and CDR2 (germline): SGDLS, YYNGEE. The V end was cut by 0 bases, the J end by 10 bases, with 11 bases between. Variable domain in full (rest from reference TRBV9 and TRBJ1-6): DSGVTQTPKHLITATGQRVTLRCSPRSGDLSVYWYQQSLDQGLQFLIQYYNGEERAKGNILERFSAQQFPDLHSELNLSSLELGDSALYFCASSVGVSGSPLHFGNGTRLTVT.

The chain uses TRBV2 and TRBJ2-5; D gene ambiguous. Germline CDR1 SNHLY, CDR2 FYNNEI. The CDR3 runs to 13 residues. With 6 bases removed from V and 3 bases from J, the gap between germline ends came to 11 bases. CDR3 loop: CASRLTEKETQYF. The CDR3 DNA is TGTGCCAGCAGGCTTACAGAAAAAGAGACCCAGTACTTC.

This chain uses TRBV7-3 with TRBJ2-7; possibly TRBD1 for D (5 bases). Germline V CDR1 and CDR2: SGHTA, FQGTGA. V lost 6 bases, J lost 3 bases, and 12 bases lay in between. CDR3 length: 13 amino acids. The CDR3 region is CASRAKGVYEQYF. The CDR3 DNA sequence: TGTGCCAGCAGGGCTAAAGGGGTCTACGAGCAGTACTTC.

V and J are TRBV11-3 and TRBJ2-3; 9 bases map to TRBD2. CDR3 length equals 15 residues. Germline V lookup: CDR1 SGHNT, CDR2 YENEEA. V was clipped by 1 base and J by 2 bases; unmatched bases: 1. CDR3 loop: CASSLGGRVTDTQYF. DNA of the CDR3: TGTGCCAGCAGCTTAGGCGGGAGGGTCACAGATACGCAGTATTTT.

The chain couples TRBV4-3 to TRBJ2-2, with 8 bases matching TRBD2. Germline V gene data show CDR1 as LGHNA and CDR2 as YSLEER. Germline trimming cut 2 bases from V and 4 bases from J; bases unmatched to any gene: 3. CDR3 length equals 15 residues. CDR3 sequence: CASSQKTSGTGELFF. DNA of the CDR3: TGCGCCAGCAGCCAAAAAACTAGCGGCACCGGGGAGCTGTTTTTT.